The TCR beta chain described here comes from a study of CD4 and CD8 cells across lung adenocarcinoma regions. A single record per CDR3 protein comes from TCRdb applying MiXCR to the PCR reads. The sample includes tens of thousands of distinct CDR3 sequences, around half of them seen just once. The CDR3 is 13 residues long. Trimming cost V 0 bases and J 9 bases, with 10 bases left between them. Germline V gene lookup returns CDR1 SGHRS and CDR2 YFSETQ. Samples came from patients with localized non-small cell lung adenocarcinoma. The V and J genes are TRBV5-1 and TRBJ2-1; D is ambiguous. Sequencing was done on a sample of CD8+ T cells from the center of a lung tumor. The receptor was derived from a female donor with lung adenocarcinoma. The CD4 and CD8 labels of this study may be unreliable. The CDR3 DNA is TGCGCCAGCAGCTTGGTTGTGGAAGGTGAGCAGTTCTTC. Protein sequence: CASSLVVEGEQFF.